Listed below are T cell receptor beta chains from one sample, sequenced in a study of post-analysis software for immune sequencing data. TCRdb called the PCR reads again in MiXCR, with one record for every CDR3 protein. The sample carries over 700,000 distinct CDR3 sequences, roughly 27% recorded once. Sequenced material: blood. These receptors were taken from a girl under 18 with multiple sclerosis. The CDR3 runs from the conserved cysteine through the conserved F or W. The order of the fields is D gene, V gene, J gene, clone size, CDR3 protein, CDR3 DNA. D genes are given only for firm matches. Part of the rows lack a size; the others show once, few, many or a class for expanded clones.

D gene: .
V gene: TRBV20-1
J gene: TRBJ1-4
clone size: .
CDR3 protein: CSARDGRQNEKLFF
CDR3 DNA: TGCAGTGCTAGAGACGGACGGCAAAATGAAAAACTGTTTTTT

D gene: .
V gene: TRBV2
J gene: TRBJ1-2
clone size: .
CDR3 protein: CASSVLGADYGYTF
CDR3 DNA: TGTGCCAGCAGTGTATTAGGGGCGGACTATGGCTACACCTTC

D gene: TRBD1
V gene: TRBV28
J gene: TRBJ2-5
clone size: .
CDR3 protein: CASTDRRAGGSETQYF
CDR3 DNA: TGTGCCAGCACCGACCGACGGGCAGGGGGCTCGGAGACCCAGTACTTC

D gene: .
V gene: TRBV5-8
J gene: TRBJ2-7
clone size: .
CDR3 protein: CASSSPRRPSSYEQYF
CDR3 DNA: TGTGCCAGCAGCTCCCCCCGGAGGCCATCCTCCTACGAGCAGTACTTC

D gene: TRBD1
V gene: TRBV18
J gene: TRBJ2-3
clone size: .
CDR3 protein: CASSPRQGQGEVTQYF
CDR3 DNA: TGTGCCAGCTCACCTCGCCAGGGACAGGGGGAAGTTACGCAGTATTTT

D gene: TRBD2
V gene: TRBV27
J gene: TRBJ2-5
clone size: .
CDR3 protein: CASTSLASGYQETQYF
CDR3 DNA: TGTGCCAGCACCTCCCTAGCTAGCGGGTACCAAGAGACCCAGTACTTC

D gene: .
V gene: TRBV11-2
J gene: TRBJ2-7
clone size: .
CDR3 protein: CASSYGPGVLGSSEQYF
CDR3 DNA: TGTGCCAGCAGTTATGGGCCGGGGGTTTTGGGGTCGTCCGAGCAGTACTTC

D gene: .
V gene: TRBV20-1
J gene: TRBJ2-1
clone size: few
CDR3 protein: CSARAINGRNEQFF
CDR3 DNA: TGCAGTGCTAGGGCTATAAACGGTAGAAATGAGCAGTTCTTC

D gene: .
V gene: TRBV6-5
J gene: TRBJ1-4
clone size: .
CDR3 protein: CASSSGANEKRFF
CDR3 DNA: TGTGCCAGCAGCTCAGGGGCTAATGAAAAACGGTTTTTT

D gene: .
V gene: TRBV4-3
J gene: TRBJ2-5
clone size: few
CDR3 protein: CASSQNRVNQETQYF
CDR3 DNA: TGCGCCAGCAGCCAAAACAGGGTTAACCAAGAGACCCAGTACTTC

D gene: .
V gene: TRBV4-1
J gene: TRBJ2-1
clone size: few
CDR3 protein: CASSQGAGATEQFF
CDR3 DNA: TGCGCCAGCAGCCAAGGGGCGGGGGCTACTGAGCAGTTCTTC

D gene: TRBD1
V gene: TRBV12-3/TRBV12-4
J gene: TRBJ2-7
clone size: few
CDR3 protein: CASSPRTGVAYEQYF
CDR3 DNA: TGTGCCAGCAGTCCCCGGACAGGGGTGGCCTACGAGCAGTACTTC

D gene: .
V gene: TRBV7-2
J gene: TRBJ2-3
clone size: .
CDR3 protein: CASSLEGTWDTQYF
CDR3 DNA: TGTGCCAGCAGCTTAGAAGGGACATGGGATACGCAGTATTTT

D gene: .
V gene: TRBV29-1
J gene: TRBJ1-5
clone size: .
CDR3 protein: CSVGRENQPQHF
CDR3 DNA: TGCAGCGTTGGCAGGGAAAATCAGCCCCAGCATTTT

D gene: .
V gene: TRBV6-5
J gene: TRBJ2-7
clone size: .
CDR3 protein: CASSCPPPATQYF
CDR3 DNA: TGTGCCAGCAGTTGCCCCCCTCCGGCTACCCAGTACTTC

D gene: .
V gene: TRBV9
J gene: TRBJ2-1
clone size: .
CDR3 protein: CASSEIPGFYNEQFF
CDR3 DNA: TGTGCCAGCAGCGAAATCCCAGGGTTCTACAATGAGCAGTTCTTC

D gene: .
V gene: TRBV5-6
J gene: TRBJ2-3
clone size: many
CDR3 protein: CASSLGVGTDTQYF
CDR3 DNA: TGTGCCAGCAGCTTGGGCGTGGGGACAGATACGCAGTATTTT

D gene: .
V gene: TRBV7-9
J gene: TRBJ2-7
clone size: few
CDR3 protein: CASSLGGAPASQYF
CDR3 DNA: TGTGCCAGCAGCTTAGGTGGGGCCCCCGCGTCCCAGTACTTC